These T cell receptor beta chains were read from a single sample in a study of cytomegalovirus exposure and HLA in healthy donors. The method was immunoSEQ multiplex PCR; TCRdb's version includes in-frame clones alone and lacks a portion of them. The table has roughly 88,000 clones, around 80% seen once. What was sequenced was PBMCs. These receptors were obtained from a man aged 25-40 years in good health and CMV-seropositive. Both conserved end residues are part of each CDR3. Fields, in order: clone size, J gene, V gene, D gene, CDR3 DNA, CDR3 protein. D genes are given only for firm matches. For some rows the clone size is stated as once, few or many, or as a class when expanded; others skip it.

clone size: .
J gene: TRBJ1-1
V gene: TRBV7-9
D gene: .
CDR3 DNA: TGTGCCAGCAGCTTAAAAAGTCCAGGGGCTGGCACTGAAGCTTTCTTT
CDR3 protein: CASSLKSPGAGTEAFF

clone size: .
J gene: TRBJ1-1
V gene: TRBV18
D gene: TRBD1
CDR3 DNA: TGTGCCAGCTCTCTCAGACCGGGACAGAGCAACACTGAAGCTTTCTTT
CDR3 protein: CASSLRPGQSNTEAFF

clone size: once
J gene: TRBJ2-5
V gene: TRBV5-1
D gene: TRBD2
CDR3 DNA: TGCGCCAGCAGGGAAGGACTAGGGTTCTGGGAGACCCAGTACTTC
CDR3 protein: CASREGLGFWETQYF

clone size: .
J gene: TRBJ1-1
V gene: TRBV7-6
D gene: TRBD1
CDR3 DNA: TGTGCCAGCAGCTTAGAGGGGACAGGGAGTGAAGCTTTCTTT
CDR3 protein: CASSLEGTGSEAFF

clone size: .
J gene: TRBJ1-2
V gene: TRBV19
D gene: TRBD1
CDR3 DNA: TGTGCCAGTAGTCTCGACAGGGGTTACGGCTACACCTTC
CDR3 protein: CASSLDRGYGYTF

clone size: .
J gene: TRBJ2-2
V gene: TRBV27
D gene: .
CDR3 DNA: TGTGCCAGCAGTTTAATAAAGACAGGGGAGCTGTTTTTT
CDR3 protein: CASSLIKTGELFF

clone size: few
J gene: TRBJ1-3
V gene: TRBV7-2
D gene: .
CDR3 DNA: TGTGCCAGCAGCTTATCCCAGATCTCTGGAAACACCATATATTTT
CDR3 protein: CASSLSQISGNTIYF

clone size: .
J gene: TRBJ1-5
V gene: TRBV4-2
D gene: .
CDR3 DNA: TGTGCCAGCAGCCAAGAGGCAGGCAATCAGCCCCAGCATTTT
CDR3 protein: CASSQEAGNQPQHF

clone size: .
J gene: TRBJ2-1
V gene: TRBV6-1
D gene: .
CDR3 DNA: TGTGGGACAAGGGGGGGCGATTACAATGAGCAGTTCTTC
CDR3 protein: CGTRGGDYNEQFF

clone size: .
J gene: TRBJ1-1
V gene: TRBV6-1
D gene: .
CDR3 DNA: TGTGCCAGCAGATGGCCCGGGGAGAACACTGAAGCTTTCTTT
CDR3 protein: CASRWPGENTEAFF

clone size: .
J gene: TRBJ1-4
V gene: TRBV2
D gene: TRBD1
CDR3 DNA: TGTGCCAGCAGCGACCGGGACAGGGGGCTTTCTTGGGAAAAACTGTTTTTT
CDR3 protein: CASSDRDRGLSWEKLFF

clone size: once
J gene: TRBJ1-2
V gene: TRBV28
D gene: TRBD1
CDR3 DNA: TGTGCCAGCAGACCTACGGGACAGGGGAGAGGCTACACCTTC
CDR3 protein: CASRPTGQGRGYTF

clone size: few
J gene: TRBJ1-1
V gene: TRBV9
D gene: TRBD1
CDR3 DNA: TGTGCCAGCAGCCCTCGGACAGGGGCGAACACTGAAGCTTTCTTT
CDR3 protein: CASSPRTGANTEAFF

clone size: .
J gene: TRBJ1-3
V gene: TRBV6-5
D gene: .
CDR3 DNA: TGTGCCAGCCGGGTCCAGCTCTCTGGAAACACCATATATTTT
CDR3 protein: CASRVQLSGNTIYF

clone size: once
J gene: TRBJ1-1
V gene: TRBV27
D gene: TRBD1
CDR3 DNA: TGTGCCAGCAGTCAGGGGGCGTGGACTGAAGCTTTCTTT
CDR3 protein: CASSQGAWTEAFF

clone size: few
J gene: TRBJ2-1
V gene: TRBV5-1
D gene: TRBD1
CDR3 DNA: TGCGCCAGCAGCTTGGGGGGGACAGGGCCCTTCAATGAGCAGTTCTTC
CDR3 protein: CASSLGGTGPFNEQFF

clone size: .
J gene: TRBJ2-3
V gene: TRBV6-1
D gene: .
CDR3 DNA: TGTGCCAGCAGTGAAGGTGGGGCGGGGATTAGCACAGATACGCAGTATTTT
CDR3 protein: CASSEGGAGISTDTQYF

clone size: .
J gene: TRBJ2-7
V gene: TRBV4-1
D gene: .
CDR3 DNA: TGCGCCAGCAGCCAAGAAGGGCGGGGCCGACTCTACGAGCAGTACTTC
CDR3 protein: CASSQEGRGRLYEQYF

clone size: .
J gene: TRBJ2-4
V gene: TRBV7-3
D gene: .
CDR3 DNA: TGTGCCAGCAGCTTGAATGCCGGAGGGGCCAAAAACATTCAGTACTTC
CDR3 protein: CASSLNAGGAKNIQYF

clone size: .
J gene: TRBJ2-2
V gene: TRBV21-1
D gene: .
CDR3 DNA: TGTGCCAGCAGCAAAGTGAGTACGGGGGGGCGTCTCCCGAACACCGGGGAGCTGTTTTTT
CDR3 protein: CASSKVSTGGRLPNTGELFF

clone size: once
J gene: TRBJ1-4
V gene: TRBV6-5
D gene: .
CDR3 DNA: TGTGCCAGCAGATCGAGAGGGAAGGGAGAAAAACTGTTTTTT
CDR3 protein: CASRSRGKGEKLFF

clone size: .
J gene: TRBJ2-2
V gene: TRBV19
D gene: .
CDR3 DNA: TGTGCCAGTAGTTCTCTTAACACCGGGGAGCTGTTTTTT
CDR3 protein: CASSSLNTGELFF

clone size: .
J gene: TRBJ1-2
V gene: TRBV4-1
D gene: .
CDR3 DNA: TGCGCCAGCAGCCGCGAGGGGGATGGCTATGGCTACACCTTC
CDR3 protein: CASSREGDGYGYTF

clone size: .
J gene: TRBJ2-5
V gene: TRBV7-2
D gene: TRBD2
CDR3 DNA: TGTGCCAGCAGCTTAGGCGGGGGGGTAAAGGAGACCCAGTACTTC
CDR3 protein: CASSLGGGVKETQYF

clone size: .
J gene: TRBJ2-3
V gene: TRBV7-9
D gene: .
CDR3 DNA: TGTTCCAGCAGCTTATATCCCCTGGGACTCCAGGGAGATACGCAGTATTTT
CDR3 protein: CSSSLYPLGLQGDTQYF

clone size: .
J gene: TRBJ2-7
V gene: TRBV2
D gene: .
CDR3 DNA: TGTGCCAGCAGCGAGGGATTTGGTCTCGGATACGAGCAGTACTTC
CDR3 protein: CASSEGFGLGYEQYF

clone size: .
J gene: TRBJ2-6
V gene: TRBV7-2
D gene: TRBD2
CDR3 DNA: TGTGCCAGGGGGCTAGCGGGAAACTCTGGGGCCAACGTCCTGACTTTC
CDR3 protein: CARGLAGNSGANVLTF

clone size: .
J gene: TRBJ1-4
V gene: TRBV28
D gene: TRBD1
CDR3 DNA: TGTGCCGGACAGGGTAATGGCGAAAAACTGTTTTTT
CDR3 protein: CAGQGNGEKLFF

clone size: .
J gene: TRBJ1-3
V gene: TRBV6-6
D gene: .
CDR3 DNA: TGTGCCAGCAGTTACCCCGTACACCACTCTGGAAACACCATATATTTT
CDR3 protein: CASSYPVHHSGNTIYF

clone size: .
J gene: TRBJ1-1
V gene: TRBV6-1
D gene: .
CDR3 DNA: TGTGCCAGCAGGCCGGGTCCATATAACACTGAAGCTTTCTTT
CDR3 protein: CASRPGPYNTEAFF

clone size: .
J gene: TRBJ2-2
V gene: TRBV11-2
D gene: TRBD1
CDR3 DNA: TGTGCCAGCGGGCGACAGGGTTACACCGGGGAGCTGTTTTTT
CDR3 protein: CASGRQGYTGELFF

clone size: few
J gene: TRBJ1-3
V gene: TRBV18
D gene: .
CDR3 DNA: TGTGCCAGCTCACCAAGCTTGGACAGTGGAAACACCATATATTTT
CDR3 protein: CASSPSLDSGNTIYF

clone size: .
J gene: TRBJ2-3
V gene: TRBV7-3
D gene: .
CDR3 DNA: TGTGCCAGCAGCTCTTCAGGGGTAGGCACAGATACGCAGTATTTT
CDR3 protein: CASSSSGVGTDTQYF

clone size: .
J gene: TRBJ2-2
V gene: TRBV10-3
D gene: .
CDR3 DNA: TGTGCCATCAGTGAGAGAGGCGAGTCCACCGGGGAGCTGTTTTTT
CDR3 protein: CAISERGESTGELFF

clone size: .
J gene: TRBJ1-5
V gene: TRBV7-2
D gene: .
CDR3 DNA: TGTGCCAGCAGCTTACAGGTGGGCAACAATCAGCCCCAGCATTTT
CDR3 protein: CASSLQVGNNQPQHF

clone size: .
J gene: TRBJ2-5
V gene: TRBV10-3
D gene: TRBD2
CDR3 DNA: TGTGCCATCAGTGCAAGGACTAGCGGGGCCCAAGAGACCCAGTACTTC
CDR3 protein: CAISARTSGAQETQYF

clone size: once
J gene: TRBJ2-7
V gene: TRBV5-4
D gene: .
CDR3 DNA: TGTGCCAGCAGCATAGGACAGAACTACGAGCAGTACTTC
CDR3 protein: CASSIGQNYEQYF

clone size: .
J gene: TRBJ2-5
V gene: TRBV2
D gene: TRBD2
CDR3 DNA: TGTGCCAGCGCGGGGATAGCGGGAGTCACCGGGGAGACCCAGTACTTC
CDR3 protein: CASAGIAGVTGETQYF

clone size: .
J gene: TRBJ2-4
V gene: TRBV7-9
D gene: TRBD1
CDR3 DNA: TGTGCCAGCAGCTGGGGACAGGGTCAAAACATTCAGTACTTC
CDR3 protein: CASSWGQGQNIQYF

clone size: few
J gene: TRBJ2-3
V gene: TRBV4-2
D gene: TRBD2
CDR3 DNA: TGTGCCAGCAGCCACCCGACTAGCGGGGGGAAATTAGATACGCAGTATTTT
CDR3 protein: CASSHPTSGGKLDTQYF

clone size: .
J gene: TRBJ2-1
V gene: TRBV6-5
D gene: TRBD1
CDR3 DNA: TGTGCCAGCAGCCCATGGGACAGGGAATACAATGAGCAGTTCTTC
CDR3 protein: CASSPWDREYNEQFF

clone size: .
J gene: TRBJ2-7
V gene: TRBV9
D gene: .
CDR3 DNA: TGTGCCAGCAGCGTAAGTCCGGGGGAGCTCTACGAGCAGTACTTC
CDR3 protein: CASSVSPGELYEQYF

clone size: .
J gene: TRBJ1-5
V gene: TRBV10-3
D gene: TRBD1
CDR3 DNA: TGTGCCACCACAGGGGGAAATCAGCCCCAGCATTTT
CDR3 protein: CATTGGNQPQHF

clone size: .
J gene: TRBJ1-5
V gene: TRBV7-3
D gene: .
CDR3 DNA: TGTGCCAGCAGCCTAGCTTATGGGTGTCGCAATCAGCCCCAGCATTTT
CDR3 protein: CASSLAYGCRNQPQHF

clone size: .
J gene: TRBJ1-1
V gene: TRBV18
D gene: TRBD1
CDR3 DNA: TGTGCCAGCTCAACCGGGACAGGGGTCCCGAACACTGAAGCTTTCTTT
CDR3 protein: CASSTGTGVPNTEAFF

clone size: .
J gene: TRBJ2-1
V gene: TRBV19
D gene: TRBD2
CDR3 DNA: TGTGCCAGTAGACATAGCGGGAGAAGTTCCTACAATGAGCAGTTCTTC
CDR3 protein: CASRHSGRSSYNEQFF

clone size: .
J gene: TRBJ1-5
V gene: TRBV21-1
D gene: .
CDR3 DNA: TGTGCCAGCAGCAAGACAGGTATCAATCAGCCCCAGCATTTT
CDR3 protein: CASSKTGINQPQHF

clone size: .
J gene: TRBJ2-3
V gene: TRBV11-3
D gene: TRBD2
CDR3 DNA: TGTGCCAGCGGGACTAGCGTTTACGATACGCAGTATTTT
CDR3 protein: CASGTSVYDTQYF

clone size: .
J gene: TRBJ2-3
V gene: TRBV4-2
D gene: TRBD2
CDR3 DNA: TGTGCCAGCAGCCAAGTCGTGCAGCGGGGGCGCACAGATACGCAGTATTTT
CDR3 protein: CASSQVVQRGRTDTQYF

clone size: .
J gene: TRBJ1-1
V gene: TRBV10-3
D gene: .
CDR3 DNA: TGTGCCATCAGGGGGACTGACAGACTTAAAAACACTGAAGCTTTCTTT
CDR3 protein: CAIRGTDRLKNTEAFF

clone size: .
J gene: TRBJ2-1
V gene: TRBV19
D gene: .
CDR3 DNA: TGTGCCAGTAGTAAGGGACTGCACAATGAGCAGTTCTTC
CDR3 protein: CASSKGLHNEQFF

clone size: .
J gene: TRBJ1-2
V gene: TRBV10-3
D gene: .
CDR3 DNA: TGTGCCATCAGGGGGGACACCCACTATGGCTACACCTTC
CDR3 protein: CAIRGDTHYGYTF

clone size: few
J gene: TRBJ1-5
V gene: TRBV30
D gene: .
CDR3 DNA: TGTGCCTGGTCCGAGGGACTCCAAAATCAGCCCCAGCATTTT
CDR3 protein: CAWSEGLQNQPQHF

clone size: once
J gene: TRBJ1-1
V gene: TRBV5-1
D gene: TRBD1
CDR3 DNA: TGCGCCAGCAGCCCCTTCACAGGGGGTGGTACTGAAGCTTTCTTT
CDR3 protein: CASSPFTGGGTEAFF

clone size: .
J gene: TRBJ2-7
V gene: TRBV5-1
D gene: TRBD1
CDR3 DNA: TGCGCCAGCAGCTTGTCGGGACAGGGTCTCCACGAGCAGTACTTC
CDR3 protein: CASSLSGQGLHEQYF

clone size: .
J gene: TRBJ1-2
V gene: TRBV12-5
D gene: .
CDR3 DNA: TGTGCTAGTGGTTTGCTTCCCTATGGCTACACCTTC
CDR3 protein: CASGLLPYGYTF

clone size: .
J gene: TRBJ2-2
V gene: TRBV5-1
D gene: .
CDR3 DNA: TGCGCCAGCAGCTTGGATACGGGGTCCACCGGGGAGCTGTTTTTT
CDR3 protein: CASSLDTGSTGELFF